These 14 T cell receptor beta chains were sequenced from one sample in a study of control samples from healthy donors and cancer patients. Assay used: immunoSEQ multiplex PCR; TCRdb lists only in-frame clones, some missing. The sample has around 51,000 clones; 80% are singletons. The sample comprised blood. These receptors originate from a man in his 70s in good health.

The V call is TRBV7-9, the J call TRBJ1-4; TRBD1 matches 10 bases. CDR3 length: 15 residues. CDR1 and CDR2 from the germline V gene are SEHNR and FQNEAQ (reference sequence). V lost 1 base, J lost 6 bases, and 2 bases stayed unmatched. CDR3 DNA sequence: TGTGCCAGCAGCTTAGGGACAGGGGGATATGAAAAACTGTTTTTT. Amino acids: CASSLGTGGYEKLFF.

The CDR3 loop is CASSLLGLAGEETQYF. The DNA for the CDR3 is TGTGCCAGCAGCCTCCTGGGACTAGCGGGAGAAGAGACCCAGTACTTC. The chain links TRBV7-8 to TRBJ2-5, with 14 bases fitting TRBD2. In germline, CDR1 is SGHVS, CDR2 FQNEAQ. Germline trimming cut 5 bases from V and 3 bases from J; bases unmatched to any gene: 5. This CDR3 spans 16 amino acids.

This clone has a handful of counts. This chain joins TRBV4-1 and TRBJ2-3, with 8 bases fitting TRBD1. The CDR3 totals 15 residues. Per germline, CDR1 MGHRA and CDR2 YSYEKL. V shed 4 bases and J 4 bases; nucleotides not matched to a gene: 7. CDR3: CASSLDREGADTQYF. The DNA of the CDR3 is TGCGCCAGCAGCCTGGACAGGGAAGGGGCAGATACGCAGTATTTT.

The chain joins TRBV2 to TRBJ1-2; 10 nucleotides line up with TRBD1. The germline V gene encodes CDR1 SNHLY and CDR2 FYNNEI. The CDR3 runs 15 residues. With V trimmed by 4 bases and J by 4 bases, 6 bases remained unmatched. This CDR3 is CASSGTGGSTYGYTF. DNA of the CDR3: TGTGCCAGCAGTGGGACAGGGGGTAGTACCTATGGCTACACCTTC.

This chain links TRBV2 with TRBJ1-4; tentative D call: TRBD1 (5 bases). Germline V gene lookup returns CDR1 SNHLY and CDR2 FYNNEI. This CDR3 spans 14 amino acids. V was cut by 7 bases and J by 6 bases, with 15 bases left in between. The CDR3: CASTKDSSDEKLFF. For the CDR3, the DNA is TGTGCCAGCACCAAAGACAGTAGCGATGAAAAACTGTTTTTT. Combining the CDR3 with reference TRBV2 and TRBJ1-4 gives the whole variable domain EPEVTQTPSHQVTQMGQEVILRCVPISNHLYFYWYRQILGQKVEFLVSFYNNEISEKSEIFDDQFSVERPDGSNFTLKIRSTKLEDSAMYFCASTKDSSDEKLFFGSGTQLSVL.

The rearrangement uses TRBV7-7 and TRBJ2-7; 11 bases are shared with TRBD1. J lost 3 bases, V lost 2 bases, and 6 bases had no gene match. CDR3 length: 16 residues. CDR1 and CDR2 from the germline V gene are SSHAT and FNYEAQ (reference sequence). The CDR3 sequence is CASSLRTGGSDYEQYF. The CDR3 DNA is TGTGCCAGCAGCTTAAGGACAGGGGGCTCCGACTACGAGCAGTACTTC.

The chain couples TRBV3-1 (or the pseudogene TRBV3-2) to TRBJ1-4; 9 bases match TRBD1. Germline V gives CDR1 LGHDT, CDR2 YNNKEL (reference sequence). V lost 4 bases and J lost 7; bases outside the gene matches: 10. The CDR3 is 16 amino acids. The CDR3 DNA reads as TGTGCCAGCAGCCGCCTACACAGGGGGCAGAGTGAAAAACTGTTTTTT. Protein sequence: CASSRLHRGQSEKLFF.

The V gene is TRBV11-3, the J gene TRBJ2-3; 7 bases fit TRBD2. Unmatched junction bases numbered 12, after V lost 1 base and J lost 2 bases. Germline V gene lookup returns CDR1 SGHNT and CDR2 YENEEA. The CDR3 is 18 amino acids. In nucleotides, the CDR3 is TGTGCCAGCAGCTTAGTCCTCGCCGGGAGGCCGTCCACAGATACGCAGTATTTT. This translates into CASSLVLAGRPSTDTQYF.

The CDR3 DNA reads TGTGCCAGCAGCGTAGTTGCCAGCGGGAGTATCTATGAGCAGTTCTTC. Protein sequence: CASSVVASGSIYEQFF. This chain connects TRBV9 to TRBJ2-1, with TRBD2 matching 8 bases. This CDR3 spans 16 amino acids. From germline, CDR1 is SGDLS and CDR2 YYNGEE. V lost 0 bases, J lost 8 bases, and 10 bases stayed unmatched.

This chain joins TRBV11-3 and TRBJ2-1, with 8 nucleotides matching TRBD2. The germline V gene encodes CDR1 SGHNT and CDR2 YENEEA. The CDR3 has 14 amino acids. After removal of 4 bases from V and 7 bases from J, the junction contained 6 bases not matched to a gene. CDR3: CASSSGGAINEQFF. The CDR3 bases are TGTGCCAGCAGCTCCGGGGGGGCGATAAATGAGCAGTTCTTC. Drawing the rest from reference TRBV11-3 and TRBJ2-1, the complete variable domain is EAGVVQSPRYKIIEKKQPVAFWCNPISGHNTLYWYLQNLGQGPELLIRYENEEAVDDSQLPKDRFSAERLKGVDSTLKIQPAELGDSAVYLCASSSGGAINEQFFGPGTRLTVL.

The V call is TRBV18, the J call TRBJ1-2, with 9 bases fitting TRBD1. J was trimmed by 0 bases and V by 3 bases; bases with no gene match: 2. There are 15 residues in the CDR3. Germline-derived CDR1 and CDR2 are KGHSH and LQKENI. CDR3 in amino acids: CASSPDRGSNYGYTF. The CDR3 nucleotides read TGTGCCAGCTCACCGGACAGGGGATCTAACTATGGCTACACCTTC. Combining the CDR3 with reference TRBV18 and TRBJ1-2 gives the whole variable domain NAGVMQNPRHLVRRRGQEARLRCSPMKGHSHVYWYRQLPEEGLKFMVYLQKENIIDESGMPKERFSAEFPKEGPSILRIQQVVRGDSAAYFCASSPDRGSNYGYTFGSGTRLTVV.

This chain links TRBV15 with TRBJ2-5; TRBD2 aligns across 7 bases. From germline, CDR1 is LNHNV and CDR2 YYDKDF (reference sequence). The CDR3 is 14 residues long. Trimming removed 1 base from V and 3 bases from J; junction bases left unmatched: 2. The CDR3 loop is CATSRGLAEETQYF. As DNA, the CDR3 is TGTGCCACCAGCAGAGGGCTAGCGGAAGAGACCCAGTACTTC.

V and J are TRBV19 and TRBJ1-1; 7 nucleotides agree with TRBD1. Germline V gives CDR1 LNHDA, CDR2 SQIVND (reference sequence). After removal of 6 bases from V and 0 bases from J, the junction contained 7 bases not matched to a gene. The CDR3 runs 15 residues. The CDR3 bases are TGTGCCAGTAGCCGCGCCGGGACAGTGAACACTGAAGCTTTCTTT. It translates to CASSRAGTVNTEAFF.

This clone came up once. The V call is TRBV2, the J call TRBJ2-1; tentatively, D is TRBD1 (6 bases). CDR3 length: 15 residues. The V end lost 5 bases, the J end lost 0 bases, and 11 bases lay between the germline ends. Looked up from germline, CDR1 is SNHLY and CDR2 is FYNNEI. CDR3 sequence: CASSRTESSYNEQFF. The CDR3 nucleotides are TGTGCCAGCAGTCGGACAGAGAGCTCCTACAATGAGCAGTTCTTC.